The present T cell receptor (beta chain) was sequenced within a study of cytomegalovirus exposure and HLA in healthy donors. This CDR3 spans 13 amino acids. Trimming took 4 bases from V and 7 from J, leaving 10 bases between them. Germline CDR1 SNHLY, CDR2 FYNNEI. The PCR had 60 Vbeta and 13 Jbeta primers. Original processing notes: A later analysis tallied tens of millions of unique TCR beta chains, 10 million to 12 million of them shared. Profiled with immunoSEQ multiplex PCR; TCRdb holds only in-frame clones, not every one. V, J and clone size derive from that table, while D and trimming were established from the DNA sequence. Of over 100,000 clones in the sample, less than 80% were seen once.

The specimen sequenced was PBMCs. The sequence came from a woman in her 50s in good health and CMV-seropositive. This sequence joins TRBV2 and TRBJ1-4; D possibly corresponds to TRBD1 (6 bases). The CDR3 loop is CASSAGEGEKLFF. CDR3 sequence (DNA): TGTGCCAGCAGTGCAGGGGAAGGTGAAAAACTGTTTTTT.